This TCR beta chain was sequenced during a study of T cell responses to AZD1222 COVID-19 vaccine. On this clone: Its antigen is not known.

CDR1 and CDR2 from the germline V gene are SNHLY and FYNNEI. The CDR3 has 13 residues. Between the trimmed V and J ends, which lost 8 bases and 8 bases, there was a span of 18 bases. Study outcomes and limitations: Repertoire sampling happened only post peak T cell response. Vaccine-associated CD4 TCRs spanned spike, dominant at 160-218 and 743-854. White British donors predominated, females outnumbered males, and clonal diversity was possibly underestimated.

The data were produced by immunoSEQ multiplex PCR, yet TCRdb's version contains in-frame clones alone and is incomplete. Of roughly 120,000 clones listed, 85% to 95% are singletons. The sequence came from an adult in good health. The rearrangement uses TRBV2 and TRBJ1-1, with a weak D call TRBD1 (6 bases). The sample was peripheral blood, taken on day 0 of AZD1222 vaccination. CDR3 region: CASGGRTVSEAFF. CDR3 nucleotides: TGTGCCAGCGGAGGAAGGACAGTATCCGAAGCTTTCTTT.